These 21 T cell receptor beta chains share one sample of origin, sequenced in a study of blood T cell repertoires in COVID-19. The table came from immunoSEQ multiplex PCR; TCRdb's copy has only in-frame clones and leaves some out. The data hold 110,000 to 150,000 clones, with around 80% observed a single time. The sample comprised peripheral blood. The receptor set was obtained from a man aged 55 to 70 with active or convalescent COVID-19.

The chain is built from TRBV4-3 and TRBJ2-5; 11 bases align to TRBD2. The germline CDR1 and CDR2 sequences are LGHNA and YSLEER. The V segment lost 2 bases and the J segment 2 bases; nucleotides outside the gene matches: 1. The CDR3 loop spans 15 amino acids. The chain's CDR3 is CASSQTSGSQETQYF. The CDR3 DNA reads as TGCGCCAGCAGCCAAACTAGCGGGAGTCAAGAGACCCAGTACTTC.

V usage is TRBV9 and J usage is TRBJ1-4; D call uncertain. The V gene lost 3 bases and the J gene lost 4 bases, with 13 bases spanning the gap. The CDR3 runs to 15 residues. Germline V gives CDR1 SGDLS, CDR2 YYNGEE. The CDR3 DNA follows: TGTGCCAGCAGCGCCTACAGTGGATATAATGAAAAACTGTTTTTT. It yields the protein CASSAYSGYNEKLFF.

This chain joins TRBV10-1 and TRBJ2-3; D remains ambiguous. The germline gives CDR1 WNHNN, CDR2 SYGVQD (reference sequence). The V end was cut by 7 bases, the J end by 4 bases, with 12 bases between. The length of the CDR3 is 13 residues. In DNA, the CDR3 is TGCGCCAGCAACATCCCCGGGTCAGATACGCAGTATTTT. It translates to CASNIPGSDTQYF.

The CDR3 DNA sequence: TGCGCCAGCAGCCGGGGGAGCACAGATACGCAGTATTTT. Its translation: CASSRGSTDTQYF. The V call is TRBV5-1, the J call TRBJ2-3; weak D call: TRBD2 (6 bases). V gave up 4 bases and J gave up 0 bases, with 6 bases separating them. The CDR3 length is 13 residues. Germline V gene lookup returns CDR1 SGHRS and CDR2 YFSETQ.

The chain links TRBV28 to TRBJ1-4; no clear D gene. This CDR3 has 16 residues. V was clipped by 1 base and J by 5 bases, with 14 bases between them. Per the germline V gene, CDR1 is MDHEN and CDR2 is SYDVKM. CDR3 coding DNA: TGTGCCAGCAGTTTATCTGCGGGCCCGATAAATGAAAAACTGTTTTTT. This translates into CASSLSAGPINEKLFF.

The J gene is TRBJ1-1, the V gene TRBV19; 8 bases map to TRBD1. V lost 4 bases and J lost 5; bases outside the gene matches: 6. Per the germline V gene, CDR1 is LNHDA and CDR2 is SQIVND (reference sequence). There are 14 residues in the CDR3. CDR3 sequence (DNA): TGTGCCAGTAGTACCTCCGACAGGGGAACTGAAGCTTTCTTT. It translates to CASSTSDRGTEAFF.

J is TRBJ1-2 and V is TRBV6-5; the match to TRBD1 covers 9 bases. Losses at the gene ends were 0 bases for V and 6 bases for J; bases not matched to a gene: 5. The CDR3 spans 15 residues. The germline V gene encodes CDR1 MNHEY and CDR2 SVGAGI. CDR3 in amino acids: CASSYSTGGEDGYTF. The CDR3 DNA follows: TGTGCCAGCAGTTACTCTACAGGGGGCGAAGATGGCTACACCTTC.

This chain joins TRBV5-4 and TRBJ1-2, with a possible D match to TRBD1 (5 bases). Per germline, CDR1 SGHNT and CDR2 YYREEE (reference sequence). The CDR3 loop spans 15 amino acids. V gave up 0 bases and J gave up 4 bases, with 13 bases separating them. CDR3: CASSLAAGTFYGYTF. CDR3 coding DNA: TGTGCCAGCAGCTTGGCCGCCGGGACTTTCTATGGCTACACCTTC.

This clone was counted a few times. The chain combines TRBV21-1 with TRBJ1-5; no check of the table's D call, TRBD1, against the DNA was made. TRBV21-1 is a pseudogene locus. The CDR3 spans 15 residues. CDR3 amino acids: CASSIGTAFNQPQHF. In DNA, the CDR3 is TGTGCCAGCAGCATAGGGACAGCTTTCAATCAGCCCCAGCATTTT.

The chain carries TRBV27 and TRBJ1-4, with 9 bases that match TRBD1. V lost 6 bases, J lost 3 bases, and 8 bases stayed unmatched. The CDR3 extends over 16 amino acids. Germline CDR1 is MNHEY and CDR2 is SMNVEV (reference sequence). CDR3 sequence reads: CASSPKTGGSNEKLFF. Written as DNA, the CDR3 is TGTGCCAGCAGCCCCAAAACAGGGGGCTCTAATGAAAAACTGTTTTTT.

The chain is built from TRBV6-5 and TRBJ1-1, with 8 bases aligning to TRBD1. The CDR3 covers 14 residues. The J segment lost 4 bases and the V segment lost 5 bases, leaving 6 bases of the junction unmatched. In germline, CDR1 is MNHEY, CDR2 SVGAGI. In DNA, the CDR3 is TGTGCCAGCAGTCAGGACAGGGTTCGCACTGAAGCTTTCTTT. Translation gives CASSQDRVRTEAFF.

The gene calls are TRBV30 and TRBJ2-4, with 12 nucleotides matching TRBD2. Trimming cost V 2 bases and J 8 bases; bases outside gene matches: 4. Germline V gene sequence: CDR1 GTSNPN, CDR2 SVGIG (reference sequence). The CDR3 spans 14 residues. CDR3 DNA sequence: TGTGCCTGGAGTCCGACTAGCGGGGGTTACATTCAGTACTTC. It encodes CAWSPTSGGYIQYF.

This chain joins TRBV6-1 and TRBJ2-7; 9 positions agree with TRBD1. V lost 7 bases to trimming and J lost 1 base; unmatched junction nucleotides: 5. CDR3 length equals 14 residues. Germline lookup yields CDR1 MNHNS and CDR2 SASEGT. CDR3 residues: CASNDRGGSYEQYV. CDR3 nucleotides: TGTGCCAGCAACGACAGGGGGGGTTCCTACGAGCAGTACGTC.

V usage is TRBV5-1 and J usage is TRBJ1-2; tentative D call: TRBD1 (5 bases). The CDR3 sequence is 13 residues long. Trimming shortened V by 2 bases and J by 8 bases, and 13 bases separated the two germline ends. Germline CDR1 reads SGHRS; CDR2 reads YFSETQ. The CDR3 protein is CASSFGAGQGYTF. The CDR3 DNA reads as TGCGCCAGCAGCTTTGGGGCAGGGCAAGGCTACACCTTC.

Note on this clone: The junction shows a germline mismatch at one end, possibly a read error. The chain carries TRBV7-7 and TRBJ2-3; 11 bases are a match to TRBD2. Germline assignment: CDR1 SSHAT and CDR2 FNYEAQ (reference sequence). The CDR3 sequence is 15 residues long. The CDR3 loop reads CASSSGLAGRDTQYF. CDR3 in DNA: TGTGCTAGCAGCTCCGGACTAGCGGGCCGAGATACGCAGTATTTT. Full variable domain (outside the CDR3, taken from reference TRBV7-7 and TRBJ2-3): GAGVSQSPRYKVTKRGQDVTLRCDPISSHATLYWYQQALGQGPEFLTYFNYEAQPDKSGLPSDRFSAERPEGSISTLTIQRTEQRDSAMYRCASSSGLAGRDTQYFGPGTRLTVL.

In this sample, this clone turned up once. Germline and junction disagree at one end, which may indicate a read error. The V call is TRBV27, the J call TRBJ2-5; 8 nucleotides align to TRBD1. This CDR3 contains 14 residues. Looked up from germline, CDR1 is MNHEY and CDR2 is SMNVEV (reference sequence). CDR3 in DNA: TGTGCCAGCAGTTTATCCCGGACAGGGCCAACTTATGACTTC. Its protein product is CASSLSRTGPTYDF.

This chain joins TRBV5-1 and TRBJ1-4, with D maybe TRBD1 (5 bases). Germline values: CDR1 SGHRS, CDR2 YFSETQ. The CDR3 runs to 15 residues. Trimming took 4 bases from V and 2 from J, leaving 12 bases between them. CDR3 sequence reads: CASSPGGYTNEKLFF. The DNA of the CDR3 is TGCGCCAGCAGCCCGGGGGGATACACTAATGAAAAACTGTTTTTT.

This rearrangement joins TRBV6-5 to TRBJ1-2; 8 bases fit TRBD1. The CDR3 totals 15 residues. With 4 bases clipped from V and 7 bases from J, the junction kept 11 bases outside the gene matches. Germline CDR1 is MNHEY and CDR2 is SVGAGI. The CDR3 DNA follows: TGTGCCAGCAGTTTCGTCGTTCAGGGGGCTCTTGGCTACACCTTC. It specifies CASSFVVQGALGYTF.

The chain carries TRBV9 and TRBJ1-2; the match to TRBD1 covers 8 bases. The germline V gene encodes CDR1 SGDLS and CDR2 YYNGEE. This CDR3 is 14 amino acids long. V lost 6 bases and J lost 4; bases outside the gene matches: 8. The CDR3 nucleotides are TGTGCCAGCACCGCAGACAGGGGTAGCTATGGCTACACCTTC. It encodes CASTADRGSYGYTF.

The chain links TRBV7-2 to TRBJ1-6; TRBD1 agrees at 8 bases. With 5 bases clipped from V and 10 bases from J, the junction kept 4 bases outside the gene matches. The CDR3 contains 13 residues. CDR1 and CDR2 (germline): SGHTA, FQGNSA. For the CDR3, the DNA is TGTGCCAGCAGCGTCAACAGGGGGTCACCCCTCCACTTT. It encodes CASSVNRGSPLHF. Supplemented by reference TRBV7-2 and TRBJ1-6, the full variable domain reads GAGVSQSPSNKVTEKGKDVELRCDPISGHTALYWYRQSLGQGLEFLIYFQGNSAPDKSGLPSDRFSAERTGGSVSTLTIQRTQQEDSAVYLCASSVNRGSPLHFGNGTRLTVT.

V is TRBV2 and J is TRBJ1-5; D is perhaps TRBD1 (6 bases). Looked up from germline, CDR1 is SNHLY and CDR2 is FYNNEI. V was trimmed by 7 bases and J by 4 bases, leaving 11 bases between them. The CDR3 totals 13 residues. This CDR3 reads CASTSGENQPQHF. As DNA, the CDR3 is TGTGCCAGCACCTCAGGGGAAAATCAGCCCCAGCATTTT.